The entry that follows covers one TCR beta chain sequence. Antigen: not known. The sample belongs to a study of blood T cells in healthy people across ages. Together with a sample-barcoded 5' primer, a J-beta primer mix was included in a second PCR lasting roughly 6 to 12 cycles. MiXCR was run by TCRdb on the 5' RACE reads, yielding one entry per CDR3 protein. Of more than 900,000 distinct CDR3 sequences listed, roughly a quarter are singletons. Regarding the study as a whole: What prevented conclusive comparison of naive and antigen-experienced cells was that PBMCs were unsorted. Greater diversity and more naive CD4+ cells were seen in long-lived donors than in aged donors.

Germline CDR1 is DFQATT and CDR2 is SNEGSKA (reference sequence). CDR3 size: 12 residues. V dropped 8 bases and J dropped 4 bases, with 14 bases sitting between them. The same data also went into a second study, on T cells of mothers and their children. That work contributes: The sample comes from eight to ten healthy Caucasian donors: mothers and children. Using roughly 1.5 ug per 15 ul, all extracted RNA underwent cDNA synthesis.

The source is a girl under 10 years old in good health. The sequenced material came from blood. The rearrangement uses TRBV20-1 and TRBJ1-2, with D perhaps TRBD1 (5 bases). This chain's CDR3 is CSQWQGIYGYTF. The CDR3 DNA reads as TGCAGTCAGTGGCAGGGAATCTATGGCTACACCTTC.